The next 4 T cell receptor beta chains were all read from a single sample in a study of blood T cell repertoires in COVID-19. The method was immunoSEQ multiplex PCR; TCRdb's version includes in-frame clones alone and lacks a portion of them. The data contain roughly 200,000 clones, 80% to 90% of them singletons. Sequencing used peripheral blood. These receptors originate from a woman at least 80 years old with COVID-19, enrolled during active disease.

The J gene is TRBJ2-5, the V gene TRBV9; 13 nucleotides agree with TRBD2. With V trimmed by 3 bases and J by 2 bases, 1 base remained unmatched. Germline-derived CDR1 and CDR2 are SGDLS and YYNGEE. This CDR3 is 15 amino acids long. As DNA, the CDR3 is TGTGCCAGCAGCGCGGGACTAGCGGGGCAAGAGACCCAGTACTTC. It is translated as CASSAGLAGQETQYF.

J is TRBJ1-2 and V is TRBV28, with TRBD1 identical over 10 bases. From germline, CDR1 is MDHEN and CDR2 SYDVKM. Trimming cost V 4 bases and J 7 bases; bases outside gene matches: 9. The length of the CDR3 is 15 residues. For the CDR3, the DNA is TGTGCCAGCAGTTCTACCGGGACAGGGGATCCTGGCTACACCTTC. This encodes CASSSTGTGDPGYTF.

The V call is TRBV24-1, the J call TRBJ1-1; a weak D match, TRBD1 (5 bases). The V gene lost 3 bases and the J gene lost 5 bases, with 15 bases spanning the gap. Germline V CDR1 and CDR2: KGHDR, SFDVKD. The CDR3 contains 15 residues. The CDR3 here is CATSDPSRVSTEAFF. The CDR3 DNA reads as TGTGCCACCAGTGATCCTTCCAGGGTGAGTACTGAAGCTTTCTTT.

The chain joins TRBV4-3 to TRBJ2-1, with 10 nucleotides matching TRBD2. CDR3 size: 18 residues. The V and J ends lost 0 bases and 1 base, in that order; junction bases with no gene match: 6. Germline V gives CDR1 LGHNA, CDR2 YSLEER. CDR3 DNA: TGCGCCAGCAGCCAAGATCGGGGTAGCGGGGGGTCCTACAATGAGCAGTTCTTC. Translated: CASSQDRGSGGSYNEQFF.